The 30 T cell receptor beta chains given below trace back to one sample, sequenced in a study of T cell responses to AZD1222 COVID-19 vaccine. Some clones are missing from TCRdb's copy, which holds only in-frame ones; the method was immunoSEQ multiplex PCR. The data hold some 180,000 clones, with approximately 90% observed a single time. Sequenced material: peripheral blood, taken 28 days after the second AZD1222 dose. The receptor set was obtained from an adult who received the AZD1222 COVID-19 vaccine.

This clone was detected once. CDR3 DNA: TGTGCCAGCAGTCGAAGGACTAGCGGGGGGAACACCGGGGAGCTGTTTTTT. It specifies CASSRRTSGGNTGELFF. The rearrangement links TRBV7-6 to TRBJ2-2; 13 nucleotides align to TRBD2. Trimming removed 6 bases from V and 1 base from J; junction bases left unmatched: 5. From germline, CDR1 is SGHVS and CDR2 FNYEAQ. The CDR3 spans 17 residues.

This chain joins TRBV27 and TRBJ2-1; 9 nucleotides line up with TRBD1. The CDR3 runs to 15 residues. Germline V gene data show CDR1 as MNHEY and CDR2 as SMNVEV (reference sequence). V lost 1 base to trimming and J lost 9 bases; unmatched junction nucleotides: 7. The CDR3 DNA reads as TGTGCCAGCAGTTTATTAGGACAGGGGTGGGGTGAGCAGTTCTTC. Translation: CASSLLGQGWGEQFF.

The chain is built from TRBV7-3 and TRBJ1-1; D possibly corresponds to TRBD1 (6 bases). CDR3 length: 13 residues. The germline V gene has CDR1 SGHTA and CDR2 FQGTGA. Trimming stripped 5 bases from V and 3 bases from J, with 10 bases between. Here the CDR3 reads CASSPQGYTEAFF. The CDR3 nucleotides are TGTGCCAGCAGCCCCCAGGGGTACACTGAAGCTTTCTTT.

The V call is TRBV7-3, the J call TRBJ2-1, with TRBD1 matching over 7 bases. This CDR3 has 16 amino acids. Germline V gene lookup returns CDR1 SGHTA and CDR2 FQGTGA. With 5 bases clipped from V and 0 bases from J, the junction kept 7 bases outside the gene matches. CDR3 sequence: CASSPRQGASYNEQFF. The CDR3 DNA reads as TGTGCCAGCAGCCCCCGACAGGGAGCCTCCTACAATGAGCAGTTCTTC.

This chain connects TRBV4-1 to TRBJ2-7; 16 bases are shared with TRBD2. CDR1 MGHRA and CDR2 YSYEKL come from the germline V gene. The CDR3 covers 17 residues. Losses at the gene ends were 4 bases for V and 2 bases for J; bases not matched to a gene: 5. The CDR3 region is CASSPGLAGGVTYEQYF. In DNA form, the CDR3 reads TGCGCCAGCAGCCCGGGACTAGCGGGAGGGGTAACCTACGAGCAGTACTTC.

This clone has a single count. The J gene is TRBJ1-5, the V gene TRBV19; D is unclear. Germline CDR1 LNHDA, CDR2 SQIVND (reference sequence). Trimming cost V 2 bases and J 0 bases, with 8 bases left between them. CDR3 length equals 15 residues. CDR3 nucleotide sequence: TGTGCCAGTAGTATAAATTCTAATAGCAATCAGCCCCAGCATTTT. Translating it yields CASSINSNSNQPQHF. The full variable domain, in which reference TRBV19 and TRBJ1-5 provide the parts outside the CDR3, is DGGITQSPKYLFRKEGQNVTLSCEQNLNHDAMYWYRQDPGQGLRLIYYSQIVNDFQKGDIAEGYSVSREKKESFPLTVTSAQKNPTAFYLCASSINSNSNQPQHFGDGTRLSIL.

This rearrangement joins TRBV19 to TRBJ2-2, with unresolved D. The V gene lost 0 bases and the J gene lost 4 bases, with 6 bases spanning the gap. The V gene's germline CDR1 is LNHDA and CDR2 SQIVND (reference sequence). The CDR3 extends over 14 amino acids. The CDR3 sequence is CASSIEGGTGELFF. In DNA, the CDR3 is TGTGCCAGTAGTATAGAGGGCGGCACCGGGGAGCTGTTTTTT.

The chain couples TRBV2 to TRBJ1-1; D not certain. The CDR3 has 11 residues. Germline V gene lookup returns CDR1 SNHLY and CDR2 FYNNEI. Trimming stripped 6 bases from V and 4 bases from J, with 6 bases between. Here the CDR3 DNA reads TGTGCCAGCAGGGTAACCACTGAAGCTTTCTTT. This encodes CASRVTTEAFF.

The V call is TRBV6-6, the J call TRBJ2-7; tentatively, D is TRBD2 (5 bases). Deletions cut 8 bases from V and 9 bases from J, with 14 bases between. There are 11 residues in the CDR3. CDR1 is MNHNY, CDR2 SVGAGI, per germline (reference sequence). The CDR3 bases are TGTGCCAGCGGCCCTTCTGGAGGGCAGTACTTC. As protein: CASGPSGGQYF.

The chain combines TRBV6-5 with TRBJ1-2; D may be TRBD1 (5 bases). V was pared by 2 bases and J by 8 bases, with 12 bases between. Germline CDR1 MNHEY, CDR2 SVGAGI. This CDR3 spans 13 amino acids. The CDR3: CASSYGRVEGYTF. As DNA, the CDR3 is TGTGCCAGCAGTTACGGCAGGGTGGAAGGCTACACCTTC.

This chain uses TRBV30 with TRBJ2-7; TRBD2 is a possible D gene (5 bases). The CDR3 is made up of 14 amino acids. Germline CDR1 is GTSNPN and CDR2 is SVGIG (reference sequence). The germline V and J ends were trimmed by 0 bases and 0 bases, with 9 bases remaining between them. The DNA for the CDR3 is TGTGCCTGGAGTGTGGACTGGTTCTCCTACGAGCAGTACTTC. As protein: CAWSVDWFSYEQYF.

This clone was recorded only once. The V and J genes are TRBV12-3 or TRBV12-4 and TRBJ2-7, with D possibly called TRBD1 or TRBD2 (5 bases each). V lost 3 bases to trimming and J lost 6 bases, with 9 bases between them. The CDR3 runs 12 residues. CDR3 sequence: CASSFRGVEQYF. DNA for the CDR3: TGTGCCAGCAGTTTCCGAGGGGTCGAGCAGTACTTC.

CDR3 amino acids: CASSLGLSGAQYF. CDR3 DNA sequence: TGTGCCAGCAGCTTAGGACTATCGGGGGCCCAGTACTTC. The genes are TRBV7-2 and TRBJ2-5, with D possibly being TRBD2 (6 bases). Trimming stripped 1 base from V and 9 bases from J, with 12 bases between. Germline V gives CDR1 SGHTA, CDR2 FQGNSA. The CDR3 spans 13 residues.

This chain links TRBV5-4 with TRBJ2-7; the match to TRBD2 covers 9 bases. Germline V gene sequence: CDR1 SGHNT, CDR2 YYREEE (reference sequence). Trimming removed 4 bases from V and 2 bases from J; junction bases left unmatched: 4. This CDR3 has 14 residues. The CDR3 loop is CASSRGLATYEQYF. CDR3 DNA: TGTGCCAGCAGCCGAGGACTAGCGACCTACGAGCAGTACTTC.

V is TRBV19 and J is TRBJ1-5; D is possibly TRBD1 (5 bases). Trimming took 3 bases from V and 0 from J, leaving 9 bases between them. Per germline, CDR1 LNHDA and CDR2 SQIVND (reference sequence). This CDR3 contains 15 residues. CDR3 residues: CASSMGQNSNQPQHF. CDR3 bases: TGTGCCAGTAGTATGGGGCAAAATAGCAATCAGCCCCAGCATTTT. The full variable domain, rest sourced from reference TRBV19 and TRBJ1-5, is DGGITQSPKYLFRKEGQNVTLSCEQNLNHDAMYWYRQDPGQGLRLIYYSQIVNDFQKGDIAEGYSVSREKKESFPLTVTSAQKNPTAFYLCASSMGQNSNQPQHFGDGTRLSIL.

The chain carries TRBV7-3 and TRBJ2-5, with TRBD1 matching 7 bases. J gave up 0 bases and V 5 bases, and 6 bases lay outside the gene matches. The CDR3 runs 15 residues. Germline CDR1 and CDR2: SGHTA and FQGTGA. The CDR3, as DNA: TGTGCCAGCAGCCCCCAGACAGGGTACCAAGAGACCCAGTACTTC. Its translation: CASSPQTGYQETQYF.

V and J are TRBV12-5 and TRBJ2-2; D not resolved. There are 15 residues in the CDR3. V lost 2 bases to trimming and J lost 2 bases, with 9 bases between them. Per the germline V gene, CDR1 is LGHNT and CDR2 is FRNRAP. This CDR3 is CASGLLADNTGELFF. CDR3 DNA: TGTGCTAGTGGTTTGTTAGCTGATAACACCGGGGAGCTGTTTTTT.

The V call is TRBV19, the J call TRBJ2-7; D call uncertain. There are 15 residues in the CDR3. The V and J ends lost 0 bases and 1 base respectively, with 10 bases between them. Looked up from germline, CDR1 is LNHDA and CDR2 is SQIVND (reference sequence). The CDR3 spells CASSIDLAASYEQYF. CDR3 DNA: TGTGCCAGTAGTATAGATTTGGCCGCTTCCTACGAGCAGTACTTC.

CDR3 loop: CASTPQRGYEQYF. DNA for the CDR3: TGTGCCAGCACCCCTCAGCGGGGGTACGAGCAGTACTTC. The chain has TRBV11-2 and TRBJ2-7; 8 bases are shared with TRBD2. Looked up from germline, CDR1 is SGHAT and CDR2 is FQNNGV. The CDR3 has 13 amino acids. The J segment lost 4 bases and the V segment lost 7 bases, leaving 6 bases of the junction unmatched.

The V gene is TRBV15, the J gene TRBJ1-6; 8 positions agree with TRBD1. The germline V gene encodes CDR1 LNHNV and CDR2 YYDKDF (reference sequence). Trimming removed 4 bases from V and 10 bases from J; junction bases left unmatched: 15. The CDR3 is 17 residues long. CDR3: CATSTDRGHLKRSPLHF. The DNA of the CDR3 is TGTGCCACCAGCACTGACAGGGGCCACCTTAAGCGGTCACCCCTCCACTTT.

CDR3 sequence: CASSPGLAGANEQFF. In DNA, the CDR3 is TGTGCCAGCAGCCCCGGGCTAGCCGGAGCGAATGAGCAGTTCTTC. V gene TRBV3-1 (or the pseudogene TRBV3-2) combines with J gene TRBJ2-1; TRBD2 is a possible D gene (5 bases). The germline CDR1 and CDR2 sequences are LGHDT and YNNKEL (reference sequence). CDR3 length equals 15 residues. Trimming took 4 bases from V and 7 from J, leaving 17 bases between them.

The CDR3 sequence is CASSFEARVNEQYF. The CDR3 DNA reads TGTGCCAGCAGTTTTGAGGCCAGGGTAAACGAGCAGTACTTC. The chain combines TRBV27 with TRBJ2-7; a possible D gene is TRBD1 (5 bases). The germline V gene has CDR1 MNHEY and CDR2 SMNVEV (reference sequence). The V end was cut by 3 bases, the J end by 5 bases, with 14 bases between. CDR3 size: 14 residues.

The chain has TRBV28 and TRBJ1-1; the D gene is possibly TRBD1 (6 bases). Germline V gives CDR1 MDHEN, CDR2 SYDVKM. Deletions cut 5 bases from V and 3 bases from J, with 10 bases between. The CDR3 is made up of 13 amino acids. The CDR3 region has the DNA TGTGCCAGCAGTAAGGACAGCTACACTGAAGCTTTCTTT. Amino acid sequence: CASSKDSYTEAFF.

The CDR3 DNA reads as TGCGCCAGCAGCCAAAACAGGGGGAGTTACACTGAAGCTTTCTTT. This encodes CASSQNRGSYTEAFF. V usage is TRBV4-1 and J usage is TRBJ1-1; TRBD1 matches at 8 bases. The length of the CDR3 is 15 residues. Trimming cost V 2 bases and J 3 bases; bases outside gene matches: 5. In germline, CDR1 is MGHRA, CDR2 YSYEKL.

The chain carries TRBV6-2 or TRBV6-3 and TRBJ2-4; the D gene is possibly TRBD1 (5 bases). The germline V gene has CDR1 MNHEY and CDR2 SVGEGT. V was clipped by 0 bases and J by 5 bases, with 8 bases between them. The CDR3 is 14 amino acids. DNA for the CDR3: TGTGCCAGCAGTTACTCGGGCAGGGAAAACATTCAGTACTTC. Translation gives CASSYSGRENIQYF.

The chain recombines TRBV7-9 with TRBJ1-2; 10 positions match TRBD1. V dropped 4 bases and J dropped 4; count of bases not matched to a gene: 6. Germline V gene lookup returns CDR1 SEHNR and CDR2 FQNEAQ (reference sequence). The CDR3 has 15 residues. DNA for the CDR3: TGTGCCAGCAGCTCCCGGGACAGGGGATCCTATGGCTACACCTTC. This translates into CASSSRDRGSYGYTF.

J is TRBJ2-7 and V is TRBV6-5, with 8 bases lining up with TRBD2. The V and J ends lost 0 bases and 7 bases, in that order; junction bases with no gene match: 5. Germline loops: CDR1 MNHEY, CDR2 SVGAGI. The CDR3 has 14 residues. CDR3 nucleotide sequence: TGTGCCAGCAGTTACTCAAGCGGGAGCAGTGAGCAGTACTTC. It specifies CASSYSSGSSEQYF.

The J gene is TRBJ2-5, the V gene TRBV28, with D maybe TRBD2 (5 bases). The germline V gene has CDR1 MDHEN and CDR2 SYDVKM. The ends were cut back, 4 bases at V and 5 bases at J, with 14 bases in the middle. The CDR3 is 14 amino acids. CDR3 bases: TGTGCCAGCAGTTACCAGCGGTTTAGGGAGACCCAGTACTTC. Its protein product is CASSYQRFRETQYF.

The rearrangement links TRBV5-1 to TRBJ2-7, with D tentatively TRBD2 (7 bases). The CDR3 contains 15 residues. Looked up from germline, CDR1 is SGHRS and CDR2 is YFSETQ. V lost 1 base and J 7 bases, leaving 18 bases between the germline ends. DNA for the CDR3: TGCGCCAGCAGCTTGTCGGGGGGCGCACTGGGTGAGCAGTACTTC. This translates into CASSLSGGALGEQYF.

The chain is built from TRBV7-2 and TRBJ2-7, with 8 bases fitting TRBD1. V was pared by 1 base and J by 6 bases, with 8 bases of the junction left unmatched. Germline V gene data show CDR1 as SGHTA and CDR2 as FQGNSA. The CDR3 extends over 15 amino acids. CDR3 amino acids: CASSLDGGQGREQYF. The CDR3 region has the DNA TGTGCCAGCAGCTTAGATGGTGGACAGGGACGCGAGCAGTACTTC.